This paragraph covers one T cell receptor beta chain sequence. Its specificity is not known. This sample is part of a study of graft-versus-host responses after intestinal transplantation. About the study: Multivisceral, liver-intestinal, or isolated intestinal grafts were transplanted into recipients. Anti-thymocyte globulin was used for induction in all recipients, who then took tacrolimus and steroids for about three years. Study-wide points: Recipient marrow held GvH clones, some first seen in ileum or blood. Within allografts, high graft-versus-host to host-versus-graft clonal ratios were seen among patients with graft-donor T cell macrochimerism.

Per the germline V gene, CDR1 is SGHNT and CDR2 is YYREEE (reference sequence). J was trimmed by 4 bases and V by 4 bases; bases with no gene match: 9. The CDR3 length is 15 residues. Sequencing used immunoSEQ multiplex PCR; TCRdb keeps in-frame clones, though not all of them. The sample includes roughly 16,000 clones, roughly 83% of them seen just once. Graft tissue processing released intraepithelial and lamina propria lymphocytes. The sequencing used ileum tissue, collected roughly 620 days after intestinal transplantation. The rearrangement uses TRBV5-4 and TRBJ2-7, with TRBD1 matching 9 bases. This clonotype originated in a human patient who received an intestinal transplant, so some T cells may come from the graft donor. The chain's CDR3 is CASSLQGANSYEQYF. For the CDR3, the DNA is TGTGCCAGCAGCCTACAGGGGGCGAACTCGTACGAGCAGTACTTC.